This T cell receptor beta chain was retrieved from a study of T cells expressing NK-cell markers. TCRdb processed the 5' RACE reads again and assigns one entry to each CDR3 protein, with no DNA. The sample has a few hundred thousand distinct CDR3 sequences. Germline loops: CDR1 SGHDT, CDR2 YYEEEE. This CDR3 spans 17 amino acids. The material sequenced was blood T cells: a sorted CD56 or NKG2C T cell subset, CD4+ or CD8+ T cells, or bulk PBMC T cells (not recorded which). The chain joins TRBV5-6 to TRBJ2-5; TCRdb gives TRBD2 as the D gene, but with no DNA this cannot be confirmed. This receptor was identified in a woman aged 50 to 60 in good health. CDR3 protein: CASSLELAGGLKETQYF.